This TCR beta chain derives from a study of cytomegalovirus exposure and HLA in healthy donors. The PCR made use of 60 Vbeta and 13 Jbeta primers. Repertoires were generated with immunoSEQ multiplex PCR, while TCRdb's copy carries only in-frame clones and drops some. The data contain 200,000 to 250,000 clones, over 80% of them singletons. The CDR3 is made up of 12 amino acids. This clone has just a few counts. The sequence came from a woman in her thirties or forties in good health and CMV-seropositive. The specimen sequenced was PBMCs. The chain employs TRBV23-1 and TRBJ2-7, with TRBD2 as a possible D gene (5 bases). TRBV23-1 is marked as an open reading frame, function uncertain. The CDR3 protein is CAARGFFYEQYF. The CDR3 DNA reads as TGCGCTGCACGGGGATTTTTCTACGAGCAGTACTTC.